The 20 T cell receptor beta chains below were found in one sample sequenced in a study of cytomegalovirus exposure and HLA in healthy donors. A multiplex PCR was run with 60 Vbeta primers and 13 Jbeta primers. This table comes from immunoSEQ multiplex PCR, and its TCRdb copy is limited to in-frame clones, with some not included. The repertoire has about 200,000 clones, 75% to 80% of them found once; the top ten carry around 1.7%. Sequencing was carried out using PBMCs. The receptors were gathered from a man aged 18 to 29 in good health and CMV-seronegative.

The CDR3 nucleotides are TGTGCCAGCAGCCCGGGACAGGGAAGAGGCTACACCTTC. This codes for CASSPGQGRGYTF. The chain is built from TRBV2 and TRBJ1-2; 9 bases are shared with TRBD1. In germline, CDR1 is SNHLY, CDR2 FYNNEI. V trimming: 6 bases; J trimming: 8 bases; junction bases outside the gene matches: 7. The CDR3 totals 13 residues.

V is TRBV6-5 and J is TRBJ2-5, with D perhaps TRBD2 (6 bases). Germline loops: CDR1 MNHEY, CDR2 SVGAGI. This CDR3 is built from 14 residues. The V end lost 2 bases, the J end lost 5 bases, and 12 bases lay between the germline ends. CDR3 region: CASSYPTRGETQYF. The CDR3 DNA sequence: TGTGCCAGCAGTTACCCCACCCGGGGGGAGACCCAGTACTTC.

The V and J genes are TRBV30 and TRBJ2-3; D ambiguous. V gave up 0 bases and J gave up 4 bases, with 8 bases separating them. This CDR3 contains 13 residues. Germline lookup yields CDR1 GTSNPN and CDR2 SVGIG (reference sequence). The CDR3 is CAWSVGVADTQYF. For the CDR3, the DNA is TGTGCCTGGAGTGTAGGAGTGGCAGATACGCAGTATTTT.

CDR3 coding DNA: TGTGCCAGCAGCATGACTAGCGGGGGGGCCTCGGGAGAGACCCAGTACTTC. Translation gives CASSMTSGGASGETQYF. The V gene is TRBV7-9, the J gene TRBJ2-5, with 14 bases aligning to TRBD2. Per germline, CDR1 SEHNR and CDR2 FQNEAQ (reference sequence). Trimming cost V 5 bases and J 4 bases; bases outside gene matches: 9. The CDR3 consists of 17 residues.

This chain links TRBV6-5 with TRBJ1-2; D remains ambiguous. The CDR3 is 15 residues long. V was pared by 2 bases and J by 3 bases, with 13 bases between. Germline CDR1 and CDR2: MNHEY and SVGAGI. The CDR3 coding sequence is TGTGCCAGCAGTTACCTCGGGTTTCTAGACTATGGCTACACCTTC. It specifies CASSYLGFLDYGYTF.

This clone was found once. V is TRBV11-1 and J is TRBJ2-1; 11 bases are a match to TRBD1. The CDR3 is made up of 15 amino acids. The V and J ends lost 2 bases and 6 bases, in that order; junction bases with no gene match: 3. The germline CDR1 and CDR2 sequences are SGHAT and FQDESV (reference sequence). The CDR3 loop reads CASSLPGTGGNEQFF. The CDR3 nucleotides read TGTGCCAGCAGCTTACCCGGGACAGGGGGCAATGAGCAGTTCTTC. Full variable domain (outside the CDR3, taken from reference TRBV11-1 and TRBJ2-1): EAEVAQSPRYKITEKSQAVAFWCDPISGHATLYWYRQILGQGPELLVQFQDESVVDDSQLPKDRFSAERLKGVDSTLKIQPAELGDSAMYLCASSLPGTGGNEQFFGPGTRLTVL.

The V call is TRBV9, the J call TRBJ2-1; 9 bases line up with TRBD2. Germline V gene data show CDR1 as SGDLS and CDR2 as YYNGEE. V lost 4 bases and J lost 4; bases outside the gene matches: 12. The CDR3 runs to 17 residues. The CDR3 is CASSPPVGLALYNEQFF. In DNA, the CDR3 is TGTGCCAGCAGCCCACCCGTAGGACTAGCGTTGTACAATGAGCAGTTCTTC.

The gene calls are TRBV7-8 and TRBJ2-7; weak D call: TRBD2 (6 bases). CDR3 length: 12 residues. Germline assignment: CDR1 SGHVS and CDR2 FQNEAQ. With 8 bases removed from V and 2 bases from J, the gap between germline ends came to 10 bases. The CDR3 is CASGGSAYEQYF. The CDR3 DNA is TGTGCCAGCGGGGGGTCAGCCTACGAGCAGTACTTC.

This clone was observed a few times. The chain joins TRBV11-3 to TRBJ2-2; 8 bases are a match to TRBD1. The CDR3 spans 14 residues. Germline V gene lookup returns CDR1 SGHNT and CDR2 YENEEA. V was clipped by 7 bases and J by 1 base; unmatched bases: 2. The CDR3 loop is CASTQGGNTGELFF. The CDR3 DNA reads TGTGCCAGCACACAGGGGGGGAACACCGGGGAGCTGTTTTTT.

This clone came up a few times. This chain connects TRBV7-9 to TRBJ2-7, with 9 bases lining up with TRBD1. CDR3 length equals 16 residues. The V and J ends lost 0 bases and 1 base, in that order; junction bases with no gene match: 4. Germline V lookup: CDR1 SEHNR, CDR2 FQNEAQ (reference sequence). The CDR3 DNA sequence: TGTGCCAGCAGCTTAGCCGGACAGGGGACTTCCTACGAGCAGTACTTC. Its translation is CASSLAGQGTSYEQYF.

The rearrangement uses TRBV4-1 and TRBJ2-7; 12 bases map to TRBD2. This CDR3 comprises 15 residues. Germline V gene sequence: CDR1 MGHRA, CDR2 YSYEKL. V lost 3 bases to trimming and J lost 6 bases; unmatched junction nucleotides: 6. CDR3 residues: CASSHMTSGSGEQYF. CDR3 DNA: TGCGCCAGCAGCCATATGACTAGCGGGAGTGGCGAGCAGTACTTC.

This clone has ten or more counts. The gene calls are TRBV4-3 and TRBJ2-2; TRBD2 is a possible D gene (6 bases). Germline V CDR1 and CDR2: LGHNA, YSLEER. The CDR3 has 16 residues. V was clipped by 2 bases and J by 6 bases, with 16 bases between them. CDR3 bases: TGCGCCAGCAGCCAATATCGACACGGAGGGTCCGGGGAGCTGTTTTTT. Translated: CASSQYRHGGSGELFF.

The genes are TRBV2 and TRBJ2-3; D is perhaps TRBD1 (5 bases). The ends were cut back, 1 base at V and 4 bases at J, with 12 bases in the middle. CDR3 length: 15 amino acids. The germline V gene encodes CDR1 SNHLY and CDR2 FYNNEI. CDR3 loop: CASSEGTPSPDTQYF. CDR3 nucleotide sequence: TGTGCCAGCAGTGAAGGGACACCCTCCCCAGATACGCAGTATTTT.

The J gene is TRBJ2-2, the V gene TRBV5-4, with 8 nucleotides matching TRBD2. The length of the CDR3 is 16 residues. The V gene end was trimmed by 3 bases and the J gene end by 6 bases; junction bases not matched to a gene: 10. From germline, CDR1 is SGHNT and CDR2 YYREEE (reference sequence). The CDR3 nucleotides read TGTGCCAGCAGCTCGTCCACGGGGGGGCCTTCCGGGGAGCTGTTTTTT. This encodes CASSSSTGGPSGELFF. The full variable domain, its missing parts supplied by reference TRBV5-4 and TRBJ2-2, is ETGVTQSPTHLIKTRGQQVTLRCSSQSGHNTVSWYQQALGQGPQFIFQYYREEENGRGNFPPRFSGLQFPNYSSELNVNALELDDSALYLCASSSSTGGPSGELFFGEGSRLTVL.

The rearrangement uses TRBV2 and TRBJ2-1; 7 bases are shared with TRBD2. In germline, CDR1 is SNHLY, CDR2 FYNNEI. The J segment lost 7 bases and the V segment lost 5 bases, leaving 14 bases of the junction unmatched. The CDR3 loop spans 16 amino acids. Here the CDR3 DNA reads TGTGCCAGCAGTTCTGAGGGAGGGAGCAACGGAAATGAGCAGTTCTTC. Translated, it gives CASSSEGGSNGNEQFF.

Only one count was recorded for this clone. The chain has TRBV27 and TRBJ2-1; no firm D call. CDR1 and CDR2 (germline): MNHEY, SMNVEV (reference sequence). The CDR3 spans 17 residues. V was trimmed by 1 base and J by 1 base, leaving 14 bases between them. In DNA form, the CDR3 reads TGTGCCAGCAGTTTATTTTCTGGCAGGCAGTCCTACAATGAGCAGTTCTTC. Translating gives CASSLFSGRQSYNEQFF.

With regard to this clone: Sequence at one end of the junction differs from germline and may be a read error. The sample has other DNA sequences that encode this CDR3 too. The V call is TRBV19, the J call TRBJ1-5, with no clear D. CDR3 length: 15 residues. Germline V lookup: CDR1 LNHDA, CDR2 SQIVND (reference sequence). CDR3 nucleotides: TGTGCTAGTAGTATAGGGCCAGGCCTCAATCAGCCCCAGCATTTT. Amino acid sequence: CASSIGPGLNQPQHF.

The V gene is TRBV5-1, the J gene TRBJ2-1; D not certain. CDR3 size: 11 residues. Germline V gene data show CDR1 as SGHRS and CDR2 as YFSETQ. With 1 base removed from V and 8 bases from J, the gap between germline ends came to 4 bases. The CDR3 spells CASSLSDEQFF. DNA for the CDR3: TGCGCCAGCAGCTTGTCCGATGAGCAGTTCTTC.

This sequence joins TRBV2 and TRBJ2-5; D call uncertain. The CDR3 is 14 residues long. CDR1 is SNHLY and CDR2 is FYNNEI in the germline V gene. V lost 5 bases and J 4 bases, leaving 14 bases between the germline ends. Here the CDR3 DNA reads TGTGCCAGCAGTACCCGTAGAATGCCAGAGACCCAGTACTTC. Translated: CASSTRRMPETQYF.

Here the CDR3 DNA reads TGTGCCAGCAGCTTAGGCAGGGAACACGAGCAGTACTTC. Protein product: CASSLGREHEQYF. V usage is TRBV11-2 and J usage is TRBJ2-7; possibly TRBD1 for D (5 bases). V dropped 1 base and J dropped 5 bases, with 9 bases sitting between them. Per germline, CDR1 SGHAT and CDR2 FQNNGV. The CDR3 runs to 13 residues.